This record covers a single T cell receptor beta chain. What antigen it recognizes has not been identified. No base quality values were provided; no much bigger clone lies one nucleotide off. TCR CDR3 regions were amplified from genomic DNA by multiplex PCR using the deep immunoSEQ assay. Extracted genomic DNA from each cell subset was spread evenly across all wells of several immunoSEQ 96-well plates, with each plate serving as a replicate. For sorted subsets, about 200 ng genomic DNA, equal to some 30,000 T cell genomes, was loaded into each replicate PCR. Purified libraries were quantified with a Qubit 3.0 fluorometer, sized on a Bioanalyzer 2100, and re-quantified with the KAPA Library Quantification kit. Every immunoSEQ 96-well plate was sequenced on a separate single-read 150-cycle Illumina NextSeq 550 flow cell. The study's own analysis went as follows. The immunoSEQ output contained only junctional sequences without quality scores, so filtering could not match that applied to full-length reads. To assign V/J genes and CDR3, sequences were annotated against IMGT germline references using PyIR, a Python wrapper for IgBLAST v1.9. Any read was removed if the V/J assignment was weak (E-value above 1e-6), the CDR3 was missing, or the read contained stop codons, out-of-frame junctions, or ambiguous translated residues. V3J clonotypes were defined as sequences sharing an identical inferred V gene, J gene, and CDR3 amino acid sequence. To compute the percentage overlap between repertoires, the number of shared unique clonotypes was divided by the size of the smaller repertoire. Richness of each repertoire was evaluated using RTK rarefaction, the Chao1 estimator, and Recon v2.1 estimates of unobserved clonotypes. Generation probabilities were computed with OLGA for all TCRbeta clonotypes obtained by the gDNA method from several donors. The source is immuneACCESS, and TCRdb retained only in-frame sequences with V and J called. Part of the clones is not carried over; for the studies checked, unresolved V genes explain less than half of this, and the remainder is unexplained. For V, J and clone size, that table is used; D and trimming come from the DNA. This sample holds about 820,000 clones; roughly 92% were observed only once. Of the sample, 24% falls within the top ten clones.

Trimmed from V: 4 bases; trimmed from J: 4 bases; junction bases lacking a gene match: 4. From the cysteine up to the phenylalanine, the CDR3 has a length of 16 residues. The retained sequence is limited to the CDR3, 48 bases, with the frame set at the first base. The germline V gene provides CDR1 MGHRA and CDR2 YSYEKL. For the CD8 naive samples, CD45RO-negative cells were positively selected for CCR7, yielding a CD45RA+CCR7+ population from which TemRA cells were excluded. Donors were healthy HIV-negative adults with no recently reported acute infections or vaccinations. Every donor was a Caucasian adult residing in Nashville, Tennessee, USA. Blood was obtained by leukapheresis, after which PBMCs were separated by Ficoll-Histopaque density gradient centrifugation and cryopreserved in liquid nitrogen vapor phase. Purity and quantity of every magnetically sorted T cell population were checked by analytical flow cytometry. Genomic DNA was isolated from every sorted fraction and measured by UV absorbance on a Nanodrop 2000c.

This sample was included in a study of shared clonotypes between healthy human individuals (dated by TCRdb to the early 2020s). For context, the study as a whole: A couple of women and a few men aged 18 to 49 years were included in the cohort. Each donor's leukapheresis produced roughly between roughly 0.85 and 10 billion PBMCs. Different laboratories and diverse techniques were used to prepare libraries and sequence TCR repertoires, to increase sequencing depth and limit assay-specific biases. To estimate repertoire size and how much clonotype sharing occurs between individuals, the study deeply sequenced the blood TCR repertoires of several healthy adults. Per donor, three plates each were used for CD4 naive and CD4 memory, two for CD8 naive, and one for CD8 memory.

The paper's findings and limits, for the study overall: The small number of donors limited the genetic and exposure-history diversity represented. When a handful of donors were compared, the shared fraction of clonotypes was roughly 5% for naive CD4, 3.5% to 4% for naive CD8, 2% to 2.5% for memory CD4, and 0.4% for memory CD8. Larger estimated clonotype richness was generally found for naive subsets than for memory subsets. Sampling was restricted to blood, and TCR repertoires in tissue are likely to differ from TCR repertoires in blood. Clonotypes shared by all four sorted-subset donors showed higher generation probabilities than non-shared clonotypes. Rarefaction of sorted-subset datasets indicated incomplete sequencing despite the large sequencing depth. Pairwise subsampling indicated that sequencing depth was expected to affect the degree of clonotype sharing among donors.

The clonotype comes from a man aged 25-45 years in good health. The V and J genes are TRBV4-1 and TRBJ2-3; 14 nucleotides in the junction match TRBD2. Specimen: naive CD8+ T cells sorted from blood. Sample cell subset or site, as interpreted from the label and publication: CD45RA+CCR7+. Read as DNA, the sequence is TGCGCCAGCAGCCCGGGACTAGCGGGAGTTGCAGATACGCAGTATTTT. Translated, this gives CASSPGLAGVADTQYF.